Presented here are 30 T cell receptor beta chains from one specimen sequenced in a study of control samples from healthy donors and cancer patients. TCRdb keeps only in-frame clones here, not all; method: immunoSEQ multiplex PCR. The sample lists about 89,000 clones, roughly 86% occurring once. What was sequenced was blood. The receptors were gathered from a man aged 25-40 years in good health.

This clone appeared a single time. The genes are TRBV30 and TRBJ2-3; D unclear. There are 13 residues in the CDR3. Per the germline V gene, CDR1 is GTSNPN and CDR2 is SVGIG (reference sequence). The V gene lost 0 bases and the J gene lost 1 base, with 5 bases spanning the gap. The CDR3 region is CAWSVGGTDTQYF. Here the CDR3 DNA reads TGTGCCTGGAGTGTCGGAGGCACAGATACGCAGTATTTT. Combining the CDR3 with reference TRBV30 and TRBJ2-3 gives the whole variable domain SQTIHQWPATLVQPVGSPLSLECTVEGTSNPNLYWYRQAAGRGLQLLFYSVGIGQISSEVPQNLSASRPQDRQFILSSKKLLLSDSGFYLCAWSVGGTDTQYFGPGTRLTVL.

J is TRBJ1-1 and V is TRBV3-1 (or the pseudogene TRBV3-2), with D possibly matching TRBD1 (5 bases). Germline lookup yields CDR1 LGHDT and CDR2 YNNKEL (reference sequence). V lost 5 bases to trimming and J lost 4 bases, with 11 bases between them. This CDR3 has 13 residues. CDR3 DNA: TGTGCCAGCAGCTTGAGGGGTTCCACTGAAGCTTTCTTT. Translating gives CASSLRGSTEAFF.

This clone appeared once. V and J are TRBV14 and TRBJ1-1; TRBD1 is a possible D gene (5 bases). Per the germline V gene, CDR1 is SGHDN and CDR2 is FVKESK. V lost 2 bases to trimming and J lost 1 base, with 5 bases between them. The CDR3 spans 13 residues. The CDR3 coding sequence is TGTGCCAGCAGCCAACAGGGGAACACTGAAGCTTTCTTT. It translates to CASSQQGNTEAFF. Complete variable domain (other parts from reference TRBV14 and TRBJ1-1): EAGVTQFPSHSVIEKGQTVTLRCDPISGHDNLYWYRRVMGKEIKFLLHFVKESKQDESGMPNNRFLAERTGGTYSTLKVQPAELEDSGVYFCASSQQGNTEAFFGQGTRLTVV.

The V call is TRBV6-5, the J call TRBJ1-2; D is possibly TRBD1 (5 bases). V lost 2 bases and J 4 bases, leaving 14 bases between the germline ends. Germline CDR1 is MNHEY and CDR2 is SVGAGI. This CDR3 has 15 amino acids. The CDR3 nucleotides are TGTGCCAGCAGTTACGGGACCGGGGGTAGCTATGGCTACACCTTC. The encoded protein is CASSYGTGGSYGYTF.

Only one count was recorded for this clone. The rearrangement joins TRBV27 to TRBJ1-1; D not certain. Germline CDR1 reads MNHEY; CDR2 reads SMNVEV (reference sequence). V was pared by 3 bases and J by 3 bases, with 11 bases between. The CDR3 loop spans 14 amino acids. The CDR3 DNA follows: TGTGCCAGCAGTTTTGGAGGGTGGGACACTGAAGCTTTCTTT. Protein product: CASSFGGWDTEAFF.

The chain couples TRBV11-2 to TRBJ1-6, with D perhaps matching TRBD1 (5 bases). The CDR3 spans 15 residues. Trimming took 5 bases from V and 7 from J, leaving 15 bases between them. Germline CDR1 and CDR2: SGHAT and FQNNGV. Here the CDR3 reads CASSLLGAANSPLHF. The DNA of the CDR3 is TGTGCCAGCAGCCTTTTAGGGGCGGCCAATTCACCCCTCCACTTT.

In its sample, this clone was seen a few times. The CDR3 reads CASSDTGAYGYTF. The CDR3 nucleotides read TGCGCCAGCAGCGATACAGGGGCCTATGGCTACACCTTC. The chain is built from TRBV10-1 and TRBJ1-2, with 7 bases that match TRBD1. The V segment lost 6 bases and the J segment 4 bases; nucleotides outside the gene matches: 5. CDR3 length: 13 amino acids. Looked up from germline, CDR1 is WNHNN and CDR2 is SYGVQD (reference sequence).

The chain employs TRBV6-5 and TRBJ2-1; D unclear. V gave up 0 bases and J gave up 5 bases, with 11 bases separating them. The germline gives CDR1 MNHEY, CDR2 SVGAGI. CDR3 size: 15 residues. CDR3 amino acids: CASSYSLQQNNEQFF. CDR3 DNA: TGTGCCAGCAGTTACTCGTTACAGCAGAACAATGAGCAGTTCTTC.

The chain employs TRBV3-1 (or the pseudogene TRBV3-2) and TRBJ1-1; D gene uncertain. Germline values: CDR1 LGHDT, CDR2 YNNKEL (reference sequence). CDR3 length equals 14 residues. Trimming cost V 6 bases and J 0 bases, with 11 bases left between them. The CDR3 DNA reads TGTGCCAGCAGAGATACTTACCTGAACACTGAAGCTTTCTTT. Translated, it gives CASRDTYLNTEAFF.

The DNA of the CDR3 is TGTGCCAGCTCACCACCCGGGGGTGAGCAGTTCTTC. It encodes CASSPPGGEQFF. This sequence joins TRBV18 and TRBJ2-1; D is possibly TRBD2 (6 bases). Germline V lookup: CDR1 KGHSH, CDR2 LQKENI. Trimming removed 0 bases from V and 9 bases from J, with 6 bases in between. CDR3 length: 12 amino acids.

The chain combines TRBV9 with TRBJ2-2, with 11 bases lining up with TRBD1. The germline V gene has CDR1 SGDLS and CDR2 YYNGEE. Germline trimming cut 2 bases from V and 6 bases from J; bases unmatched to any gene: 9. This CDR3 spans 17 amino acids. CDR3: CASSVGGQGALAGELFF. Written as DNA, the CDR3 is TGTGCCAGCAGCGTCGGTGGACAGGGGGCATTGGCCGGGGAGCTGTTTTTT.

This chain uses TRBV12-3 or TRBV12-4 with TRBJ2-5, with no clear D. V was clipped by 8 bases and J by 9 bases, with 16 bases between them. The CDR3 is 12 amino acids. The CDR3 protein is CASRDGTLAQYF. The CDR3 nucleotides are TGTGCCAGCCGAGACGGTACACTGGCCCAGTACTTC.

V is TRBV5-1 and J is TRBJ1-1; the D is unclear. CDR1 is SGHRS and CDR2 is YFSETQ in the germline V gene. The CDR3 is 16 amino acids. V shed 1 base and J shed 5 bases, with 18 bases lying between them. DNA for the CDR3: TGCGCCAGCAGCTTGTCCCACGGGGAAGGCTGGACTGAAGCTTTCTTT. Its protein product is CASSLSHGEGWTEAFF.

The genes are TRBV10-3 and TRBJ1-5, with D tentatively TRBD1 (5 bases). The V and J ends lost 0 bases and 8 bases respectively, with 8 bases between them. This CDR3 has 13 residues. Germline loops: CDR1 ENHRY, CDR2 SYGVKD. CDR3 DNA: TGTGCCATCAGTGAGTCGACGGGGGAGCCCCAGCATTTT. It translates to CAISESTGEPQHF.

This clone was counted a few times. This rearrangement joins TRBV5-1 to TRBJ2-2, with D unclear. V lost 2 bases, J lost 0 bases, and 8 bases lay in between. This CDR3 has 15 residues. CDR1 SGHRS and CDR2 YFSETQ come from the germline V gene. The CDR3 spells CASSFAQPNTGELFF. CDR3 nucleotide sequence: TGCGCCAGCAGCTTCGCTCAGCCGAACACCGGGGAGCTGTTTTTT.

This clone was counted only a few times. This chain uses TRBV7-5 with TRBJ1-6; the tabulated D call, TRBD1, remains unverified against the DNA. TRBV7-5 counts as a pseudogene. There are 19 residues in the CDR3. The CDR3: CVRSSGTGKVESYNSPLHF. The CDR3, as DNA: TGTGTCAGAAGCTCCGGGACAGGGAAGGTAGAGTCCTATAATTCACCCCTCCACTTT.

This clone was detected only a few times. The chain links TRBV6-5 to TRBJ1-2; maybe TRBD1 (6 bases). This CDR3 has 13 residues. V shed 7 bases and J shed 8 bases, with 17 bases lying between them. The germline V gene has CDR1 MNHEY and CDR2 SVGAGI. CDR3 protein: CASTNPQGEGYTF. CDR3 DNA: TGTGCCAGCACAAATCCACAGGGAGAGGGCTACACCTTC.

In its sample, this clone was seen a few times. The chain has TRBV19 and TRBJ1-6; TRBD1 matches 9 bases. This CDR3 spans 13 amino acids. V lost 8 bases, J lost 10 bases, and 6 bases stayed unmatched. Looked up from germline, CDR1 is LNHDA and CDR2 is SQIVND (reference sequence). Here the CDR3 reads CASGDRVESPLHF. The CDR3 nucleotides read TGTGCCAGTGGGGACAGGGTAGAATCACCCCTCCACTTT.

The chain has TRBV15 and TRBJ1-5; no clear D gene. Trimming stripped 5 bases from V and 6 bases from J, with 23 bases between. The germline V gene has CDR1 LNHNV and CDR2 YYDKDF (reference sequence). The CDR3 spans 17 residues. CDR3 sequence reads: CATSSSPPEAWGQPQHF. CDR3 in DNA: TGTGCCACCAGCTCCAGCCCCCCTGAGGCCTGGGGTCAGCCCCAGCATTTT.

This clone has just a few counts. This sequence joins TRBV5-5 and TRBJ1-1; D ambiguous. Germline values: CDR1 SGHKS, CDR2 YYEKEE (reference sequence). The CDR3 covers 14 residues. V was cut by 4 bases and J by 2 bases, with 12 bases left in between. The CDR3, as DNA: TGTGCCAGCAGCCCCCCGATCGGCAACACTGAAGCTTTCTTT. Residues: CASSPPIGNTEAFF. Combining the CDR3 with reference TRBV5-5 and TRBJ1-1 gives the whole variable domain DAGVTQSPTHLIKTRGQQVTLRCSPISGHKSVSWYQQVLGQGPQFIFQYYEKEERGRGNFPDRFSARQFPNYSSELNVNALLLGDSALYLCASSPPIGNTEAFFGQGTRLTVV.

Regarding this clone: One end of the junction fails to match germline, which may point to a read error. In DNA, the CDR3 is TGCCCTCCCCCAAGACAGTCGGAAGAAAAACTGTTTTTT. Residues: CPPPRQSEEKLFF. The chain joins TRBV6-5 to TRBJ1-4, with D possibly matching TRBD1 (5 bases). The V gene's germline CDR1 is MNHEY and CDR2 SVGAGI. This CDR3 comprises 13 residues.

The V and J genes are TRBV7-6 and TRBJ2-5, with 8 bases lining up with TRBD1. Germline assignment: CDR1 SGHVS and CDR2 FNYEAQ. The CDR3 extends over 16 amino acids. The junction had 7 bases not matched to a gene; V was cut back by 1 base and J by 3 bases. This CDR3 reads CASSLGGAGGEETQYF. CDR3 DNA sequence: TGTGCCAGCAGCTTAGGCGGGGCAGGGGGCGAAGAGACCCAGTACTTC.

This clone was seen only once. J is TRBJ2-2 and V is TRBV24-1, with a weak D call TRBD1 (6 bases). Trimming took off 3 bases at V and 3 bases at J, with 7 bases between the two ends. The length of the CDR3 is 14 residues. Germline CDR1 reads KGHDR; CDR2 reads SFDVKD. CDR3 nucleotides: TGTGCCACCAGTGATGGACAGTACACCGGGGAGCTGTTTTTT. Amino acids: CATSDGQYTGELFF.

This chain uses TRBV14 with TRBJ2-5, with 9 nucleotides matching TRBD1. The V gene end was trimmed by 4 bases and the J gene end by 3 bases; junction bases not matched to a gene: 6. The CDR3 totals 15 residues. Germline loops: CDR1 SGHDN, CDR2 FVKESK. Here the CDR3 reads CASSLIQGAKETQYF. The CDR3 coding sequence is TGTGCCAGCAGCCTTATACAGGGGGCGAAAGAGACCCAGTACTTC.

This clone was counted once. An end of the junction does not agree with germline; a read error may underlie this. The rearrangement links TRBV27 to TRBJ2-5, with 8 bases lining up with TRBD2. In germline, CDR1 is MNHEY, CDR2 SMNVEV (reference sequence). The CDR3 covers 20 residues. CDR3: CARRPPGGAGAGGPEETQYF. The CDR3 bases are TGCGCCCGCCGTCCCCCCGGGGGGGCCGGCGCGGGCGGGCCCGAGGAGACCCAGTACTTC.

The chain carries TRBV14 and TRBJ1-1; 7 nucleotides match TRBD1. Trimming at V came to 4 bases and at J to 4 bases, leaving 12 bases not matched to a gene. From germline, CDR1 is SGHDN and CDR2 FVKESK. CDR3 length equals 16 residues. The CDR3 DNA reads as TGTGCCAGCAGCCCAATTAGGACAGGTGAAACCACTGAAGCTTTCTTT. Amino acid sequence: CASSPIRTGETTEAFF.

The count of this clone is one. J is TRBJ2-3 and V is TRBV4-1; 8 nucleotides align to TRBD2. Looked up from germline, CDR1 is MGHRA and CDR2 is YSYEKL. Trimming at V came to 1 base and at J to 0 bases, leaving 6 bases not matched to a gene. The CDR3 is 17 residues long. The CDR3 loop reads CASSQGELAESTDTQYF. The CDR3 DNA reads TGCGCCAGCAGCCAAGGAGAACTAGCGGAGAGCACAGATACGCAGTATTTT.

The chain couples TRBV7-9 to TRBJ2-4; 7 bases align to TRBD2. CDR1 is SEHNR and CDR2 is FQNEAQ in the germline V gene (reference sequence). The CDR3 covers 15 residues. The V segment lost 0 bases and the J segment 4 bases; nucleotides outside the gene matches: 3. The DNA for the CDR3 is TGTGCCAGCAGCTTAGCGGGGGAGGGGAAAAACATTCAGTACTTC. It is translated as CASSLAGEGKNIQYF.

The V call is TRBV28, the J call TRBJ2-2; the D gene is possibly TRBD1 (6 bases). The CDR3 runs to 17 residues. Looked up from germline, CDR1 is MDHEN and CDR2 is SYDVKM. Trimming removed 6 bases at V and 1 base at J, with 18 bases between. CDR3 region: CASSYPTGQLNTGELFF. The CDR3 DNA is TGTGCCAGCAGCTACCCCACAGGACAGCTGAACACCGGGGAGCTGTTTTTT.

A few counts support this clone. The rearrangement uses TRBV19 and TRBJ1-6; 7 bases fit TRBD1. Germline CDR1 and CDR2: LNHDA and SQIVND (reference sequence). The CDR3 spans 16 residues. Losses at the gene ends were 4 bases for V and 6 bases for J; bases not matched to a gene: 9. The CDR3 coding sequence is TGTGCCAGTAGTAGTCCACAGGGGTGGAGTAATTCACCCCTCCACTTT. Its protein is CASSSPQGWSNSPLHF.